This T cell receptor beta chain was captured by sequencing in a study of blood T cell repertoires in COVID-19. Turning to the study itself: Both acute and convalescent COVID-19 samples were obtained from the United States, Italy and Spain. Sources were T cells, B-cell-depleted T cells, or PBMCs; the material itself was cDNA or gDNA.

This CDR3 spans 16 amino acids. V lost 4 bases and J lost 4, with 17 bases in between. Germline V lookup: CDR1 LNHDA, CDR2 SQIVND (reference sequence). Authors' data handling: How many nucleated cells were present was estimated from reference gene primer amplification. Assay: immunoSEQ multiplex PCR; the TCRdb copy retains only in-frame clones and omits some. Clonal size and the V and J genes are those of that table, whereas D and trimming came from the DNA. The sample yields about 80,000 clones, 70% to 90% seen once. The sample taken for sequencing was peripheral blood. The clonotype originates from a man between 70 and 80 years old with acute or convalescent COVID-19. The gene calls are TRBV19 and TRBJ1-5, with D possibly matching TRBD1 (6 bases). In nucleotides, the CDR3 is TGTGCCAGTAGTACCCATGGACAGACATTGAATCAGCCCCAGCATTTT. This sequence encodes CASSTHGQTLNQPQHF.